These 6 T cell receptor beta chains were sequenced from one sample in a study of control samples from healthy donors and cancer patients (dated by TCRdb to 2020 to 2021). The library was made by the immunoSEQ multiplex PCR assay. Drawn from immuneACCESS, this table holds only the in-frame rearrangements with V and J called that TCRdb kept. Clones are partly lost; checked studies trace under half to an unresolved V gene and leave the rest unexplained. This sample lists 150,000 to 200,000 clones; roughly 94% were detected once. The ten largest clones take up 11% to 15% of the sample. Sequencing used PBMCs. The source of these receptors is a man aged 55 to 70 with colorectal cancer.

The chain employs TRBV4-3 and TRBJ1-6, with 8 bases lining up with TRBD1. Germline CDR1 is LGHNA and CDR2 is YSLEER. The length of the CDR3 is 16 residues. J lost 7 bases, V lost 3 bases, and 8 bases had no gene match. For the CDR3, the DNA is TGCGCCAGCAGCCAGGACAGGGCAGGGCTGAATTCACCCCTCCACTTT. It codes for CASSQDRAGLNSPLHF.

The chain combines TRBV7-8 with TRBJ1-6; D call uncertain. Trimming shortened V by 3 bases and J by 7 bases, and 13 bases separated the two germline ends. This CDR3 has 15 residues. CDR1 and CDR2 (germline): SGHVS, FQNEAQ. The CDR3 loop reads CASSFPSGGNSPLHF. CDR3 coding DNA: TGTGCCAGCAGCTTTCCTTCGGGTGGGAATTCACCCCTCCACTTT.

The chain recombines TRBV6-5 with TRBJ1-3; D ambiguous. The CDR3 consists of 15 residues. V was shortened by 2 bases and J by 0 bases, with 8 bases between the two germline ends. Germline CDR1 and CDR2: MNHEY and SVGAGI. The CDR3 bases are TGTGCCAGCAGTTACGAGGGTAGCTCTGGAAACACCATATATTTT. Translation: CASSYEGSSGNTIYF.

This clone was detected only a few times. The J gene is TRBJ2-5, the V gene TRBV2; D is unclear. The CDR3 runs 16 residues. Germline assignment: CDR1 SNHLY and CDR2 FYNNEI. The ends were cut back, 7 bases at V and 5 bases at J, with 23 bases in the middle. Written as DNA, the CDR3 is TGTGCCAGCACCCCTCGACCGCCCCCCCAGAGGGAGACCCAGTACTTC. Its protein is CASTPRPPPQRETQYF.

This rearrangement joins TRBV7-9 to TRBJ1-6; 9 positions match TRBD1. The junction had 5 bases not matched to a gene; V was cut back by 6 bases and J by 2 bases. The CDR3 has 16 amino acids. From germline, CDR1 is SEHNR and CDR2 FQNEAQ (reference sequence). The CDR3 DNA sequence: TGTGCCAGCAGGCCCGGGACAGGGCCCTATAATTCACCCCTCCACTTT. The encoded protein is CASRPGTGPYNSPLHF.

The J gene is TRBJ1-1, the V gene TRBV29-1; 7 nucleotides agree with TRBD1. Germline loops: CDR1 SQVTM, CDR2 ANQGSEA. This CDR3 contains 14 residues. V was clipped by 1 base and J by 5 bases; unmatched bases: 7. The CDR3 nucleotides are TGCAGCGTTGAAGGTAGGGGGCGCGGGACTGAAGCTTTCTTT. Translating gives CSVEGRGRGTEAFF.